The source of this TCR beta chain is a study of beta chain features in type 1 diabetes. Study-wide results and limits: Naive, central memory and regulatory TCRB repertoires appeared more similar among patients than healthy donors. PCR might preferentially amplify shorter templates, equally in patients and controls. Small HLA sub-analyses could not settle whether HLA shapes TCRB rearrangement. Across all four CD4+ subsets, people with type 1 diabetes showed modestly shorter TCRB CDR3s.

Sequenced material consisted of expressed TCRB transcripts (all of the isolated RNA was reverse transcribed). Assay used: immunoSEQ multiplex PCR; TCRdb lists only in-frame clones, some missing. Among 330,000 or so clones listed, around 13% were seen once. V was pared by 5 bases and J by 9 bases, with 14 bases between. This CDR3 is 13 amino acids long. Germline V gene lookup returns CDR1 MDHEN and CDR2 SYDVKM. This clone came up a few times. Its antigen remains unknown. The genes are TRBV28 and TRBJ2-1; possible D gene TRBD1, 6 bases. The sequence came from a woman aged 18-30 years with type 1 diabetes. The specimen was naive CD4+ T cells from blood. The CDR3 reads CASSPYRDLEQFF. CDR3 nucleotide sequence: TGTGCCAGCAGTCCCTACAGGGACCTTGAGCAGTTCTTC.